This T cell receptor (delta chain) appears in the sequencing data of a study of gamma-delta chains in newborns, infants, children. As for the study in general: Microbial exposure reportedly drives polyclonal innate γδ T cell expansion after birth.

CDR3 length: 19 amino acids. The junction had 7 bases not matched to a gene; V was cut back by 3 bases and J by 0 bases. Germline values: CDR1 GEAIGNYY, CDR2 EKD. TCRdb reanalysed the reads via CATT. The profile shows fewer than 15,000 delta-chain clones, around 7% of them singletons. This clone was counted ten times or more. The chain employs TRDV2 and TRDJ3; 10 nucleotides align to TRDD3. This TCR derives from a child who was a newborn, infant or young child, either healthy, febrile or measles-vaccinated (not recorded which). Sequencing was carried out using blood. CDR3 nucleotides: TGTGCCTGTGACGCCCTACTGGGGGATCGCTCCTGGGACACCCGACAGATGTTTTTC. Its translation is CACDALLGDRSWDTRQMFF.